A selection of T cell receptor beta chains follows, all from one sample in a study of CD8 T cells in ankylosing spondylitis. TCRdb recomputed calls from the 5' RACE reads with MiXCR, one row per CDR3 protein. This sample carries fewer than 150,000 distinct CDR3 sequences, around 7.9% of them seen once, and the ten largest clones take around 12%. The source material was blood, either unsorted or a sorted T cell fraction (not recorded which). Receptors originate from a female donor with ankylosing spondylitis or in good health (not recorded which). Both conserved end residues are part of each CDR3. A D gene is named only where the DNA matches it firmly. Not every row has a clone size; where given, it reads once, few, many or a size class.

d_call: NA; clone_size: many; v_call: TRBV2; j_call: TRBJ2-7; cdr3_nt: TGTGCCAGCAGTGAAGTGATAGGCCCCTACGAGCAGTACTTC; cdr3_aa: CASSEVIGPYEQYF
d_call: NA; clone_size: NA; v_call: TRBV7-9; j_call: TRBJ1-5; cdr3_nt: TGTGCCAGCAGCTTAGTAGGAGATCAGCCCCAGCATTTT; cdr3_aa: CASSLVGDQPQHF
d_call: NA; clone_size: many; v_call: TRBV12-3/TRBV12-4; j_call: TRBJ1-2; cdr3_nt: TGTGCCAGCAGTTTAGACAGGGCAAACTATGGCTACACCTTC; cdr3_aa: CASSLDRANYGYTF
d_call: NA; clone_size: many; v_call: TRBV7-2; j_call: TRBJ2-7; cdr3_nt: TGTGCCAGCAGCTTAGCAGGGGACTACGAGCAGTACTTC; cdr3_aa: CASSLAGDYEQYF
d_call: NA; clone_size: once; v_call: TRBV15; j_call: TRBJ2-7; cdr3_nt: TGTGCCACCGGGAGTTCCTACGAGCAGTACTTC; cdr3_aa: CATGSSYEQYF
d_call: NA; clone_size: few; v_call: TRBV4-2; j_call: TRBJ1-2; cdr3_nt: TGTGCCAGCAGCCAAGGGTCAGGGGACTATGGCTACACCTTC; cdr3_aa: CASSQGSGDYGYTF
d_call: TRBD1; clone_size: many; v_call: TRBV4-1; j_call: TRBJ2-3; cdr3_nt: TGCGCCAGCAGCCAGACCGGAGACAGGGGGACAGATACGCAGTATTTT; cdr3_aa: CASSQTGDRGTDTQYF
d_call: TRBD2; clone_size: many; v_call: TRBV7-7; j_call: TRBJ2-2; cdr3_nt: TGTGCTAGCGGGGGACTCTACACCGGGGAGCTGTTTTTT; cdr3_aa: CASGGLYTGELFF
d_call: NA; clone_size: NA; v_call: TRBV3-1; j_call: TRBJ2-7; cdr3_nt: TGTGCCAGCAGCCAAGATTCCGGTTACGAGCAGTACTTC; cdr3_aa: CASSQDSGYEQYF
d_call: NA; clone_size: many; v_call: TRBV14; j_call: TRBJ2-1; cdr3_nt: TGTGCCAGCAGCCAAGATTTGTACAATGAGCAGTTCTTC; cdr3_aa: CASSQDLYNEQFF
d_call: TRBD1; clone_size: many; v_call: TRBV27; j_call: TRBJ1-2; cdr3_nt: TGTGCCAGCAGTTCAAGCACAGGGGGTTCGGAAGGCTACACCTTC; cdr3_aa: CASSSSTGGSEGYTF
d_call: NA; clone_size: many; v_call: TRBV27; j_call: TRBJ1-1; cdr3_nt: TGTGCCAGCAGTTTCGACCCCAACGCTGAAGCTTTCTTT; cdr3_aa: CASSFDPNAEAFF
d_call: NA; clone_size: many; v_call: TRBV12-3/TRBV12-4; j_call: TRBJ1-1; cdr3_nt: TGTGCCAGCCACAGCGGGGCTTTCTTT; cdr3_aa: CASHSGAFF
d_call: NA; clone_size: many; v_call: TRBV3-1; j_call: TRBJ1-1; cdr3_nt: TGTGCCAGCAGCCTTAACCGCGGTGAAGCTTTCTTT; cdr3_aa: CASSLNRGEAFF